This entry is about one TCR beta chain. Its antigen is not identified. This entry is derived from a study of T cells in localized non-small cell lung cancer. Whole-study findings and limits: Median around 54 top-100 tumor clones were shared with paired adjacent lung. Density of T cells in blood, when higher, went with longer overall survival. Uninvolved neighboring lung showed the greatest T cell clonality, exceeding tumor. Multi-region tumor sequencing was not done, so intratumor heterogeneity could not be excluded.

V was clipped by 7 bases and J by 0 bases; unmatched bases: 6. This CDR3 spans 15 amino acids. Germline V CDR1 and CDR2: SNHLY, FYNNEI. Profiled with immunoSEQ multiplex PCR; TCRdb holds only in-frame clones, not every one. Of fewer than 20,000 clones listed, around 80% are singletons. V is TRBV2 and J is TRBJ2-3, with 8 bases lining up with TRBD2. The TCR originated in a male donor at least 60 years old with stage III lung adenocarcinoma. The sample consisted of peripheral blood, taken before any cancer treatment. CDR3 protein: CASTVAGSSTDTQYF. The CDR3 DNA sequence: TGTGCCAGCACTGTAGCGGGGTCGAGCACAGATACGCAGTATTTT. The whole variable domain, filled in from reference TRBV2 and TRBJ2-3, reads EPEVTQTPSHQVTQMGQEVILRCVPISNHLYFYWYRQILGQKVEFLVSFYNNEISEKSEIFDDQFSVERPDGSNFTLKIRSTKLEDSAMYFCASTVAGSSTDTQYFGPGTRLTVL.